A single sample gave rise to the 30 T cell receptor beta chains below, sequenced in a study of blood T cells in healthy people across ages. Primed by a sample-barcoded 5' primer and a J-beta primer mix, a second PCR proceeded for 7 to 11 cycles. Using its own MiXCR run on the 5' RACE reads, TCRdb lists one record per CDR3 protein. The sample holds about 1.8 million distinct CDR3 sequences, around half seen once. The sequenced sample consisted of blood. The origin of the receptors is a woman aged 40 to 50 in good health.

This clonotype was recorded only once. This sequence joins TRBV19 and TRBJ1-3; D is possibly TRBD1 (6 bases). V was cut by 6 bases and J by 0 bases, with 12 bases left in between. Germline assignment: CDR1 LNHDA and CDR2 SQIVND (reference sequence). The CDR3 covers 15 residues. The CDR3 DNA follows: TGTGCCAGTAGCTGGACAGTGGCCTCTGGAAACACCATATATTTT. This translates into CASSWTVASGNTIYF.

This sequence joins TRBV7-8 and TRBJ1-6; 8 nucleotides agree with TRBD1. Germline V CDR1 and CDR2: SGHVS, FQNEAQ. V lost 1 base and J lost 10; bases outside the gene matches: 6. The CDR3 runs to 15 residues. This chain's CDR3 is CASSLGGQGPSPLHF. DNA of the CDR3: TGTGCCAGCAGCTTAGGTGGACAGGGCCCCTCACCCCTCCACTTT.

This clonotype was recorded a few times. The chain uses TRBV6-2 or TRBV6-3 and TRBJ1-5, with D tentatively TRBD1 (5 bases). V gave up 7 bases and J gave up 7 bases, with 11 bases separating them. The CDR3 is made up of 12 amino acids. Germline assignment: CDR1 MNHEY and CDR2 SVGEGT. The CDR3 region has the DNA TGTGCCAGCACTCAGGGTTGGCAGCCCCAGCATTTT. It yields the protein CASTQGWQPQHF.

The chain has TRBV5-1 and TRBJ2-4; the match to TRBD2 covers 12 bases. In germline, CDR1 is SGHRS, CDR2 YFSETQ. The trim removed 6 bases at V and 0 bases at J, leaving 4 bases unmatched. CDR3 length equals 16 residues. Here the CDR3 DNA reads TGCGCCAGCACCGTACTAGCGGGGGGAGCCAAAAACATTCAGTACTTC. Its protein product is CASTVLAGGAKNIQYF. The full variable domain, its missing parts supplied by reference TRBV5-1 and TRBJ2-4, is KAGVTQTPRYLIKTRGQQVTLSCSPISGHRSVSWYQQTPGQGLQFLFEYFSETQRNKGNFPGRFSGRQFSNSRSEMNVSTLELGDSALYLCASTVLAGGAKNIQYFGAGTRLSVL.

This chain connects TRBV6-2 or TRBV6-3 to TRBJ2-5; D remains ambiguous. V was shortened by 6 bases and J by 2 bases, with 10 bases between the two germline ends. The CDR3 contains 13 residues. Looked up from germline, CDR1 is MNHEY and CDR2 is SVGEGT. The CDR3 reads CASRHTQQETQYF. In DNA, the CDR3 is TGTGCCAGCAGACATACCCAACAAGAGACCCAGTACTTC.

This clonotype was counted ten times or more. This chain joins TRBV12-3 or TRBV12-4 and TRBJ2-7; 10 nucleotides match TRBD1. The CDR3 covers 15 residues. The V segment lost 6 bases and the J segment 4 bases; nucleotides outside the gene matches: 9. The CDR3 reads CASSPGTGATYEQYF. The CDR3 coding sequence is TGTGCCAGCAGCCCTGGGACAGGGGCCACGTACGAGCAGTACTTC.

The chain joins TRBV4-2 to TRBJ2-1; 7 bases are shared with TRBD1. The CDR3 has 16 residues. The germline gives CDR1 LGHNA, CDR2 YNFKEQ. The V and J ends lost 3 bases and 6 bases, in that order; junction bases with no gene match: 11. CDR3 sequence (DNA): TGTGCCAGCAGCCAGGTGACAGGGAATGGGGCCAATGAGCAGTTCTTC. It is translated as CASSQVTGNGANEQFF.

V and J are TRBV28 and TRBJ2-2; TRBD1 aligns across 11 bases. The V gene end was trimmed by 11 bases and the J gene end by 7 bases; junction bases not matched to a gene: 9. The CDR3 runs to 14 residues. Germline values: CDR1 MDHEN, CDR2 SYDVKM. The chain's CDR3 is CAGRGQGAGGELFF. CDR3 nucleotide sequence: TGTGCCGGAAGAGGACAGGGGGCAGGCGGGGAGCTGTTTTTT.

This rearrangement joins TRBV6-2 or TRBV6-3 to TRBJ2-7; 13 bases line up with TRBD2. Germline assignment: CDR1 MNHEY and CDR2 SVGEGT. The CDR3 loop spans 18 amino acids. V shed 7 bases and J 4 bases; nucleotides not matched to a gene: 16. The CDR3 protein is CASIPLLRTSGGPYEQYF. The CDR3 coding sequence is TGTGCCAGCATCCCACTTTTAAGGACTAGCGGGGGACCTTACGAGCAGTACTTC.

This clonotype was detected ten times or more. The chain recombines TRBV7-2 with TRBJ2-3; D perhaps matches TRBD2 (6 bases). Germline V gene sequence: CDR1 SGHTA, CDR2 FQGNSA. V lost 2 bases and J 2 bases, leaving 11 bases between the germline ends. The CDR3 is made up of 15 amino acids. CDR3 loop: CASSLTGLTTDTQYF. CDR3 nucleotide sequence: TGTGCCAGCAGCTTAACGGGACTCACCACAGATACGCAGTATTTT.

The chain is built from TRBV4-2 and TRBJ1-5; D may be TRBD1 (5 bases). CDR3 length: 14 amino acids. CDR1 and CDR2 (germline): LGHNA, YNFKEQ. V lost 7 bases to trimming and J lost 5 bases, with 15 bases between them. The CDR3, as DNA: TGTGCCAGCACCCCGGGCAGGGACGATCAGCCCCAGCATTTT. Translation: CASTPGRDDQPQHF.

The chain couples TRBV4-2 to TRBJ2-1; D uncertain. V dropped 4 bases and J dropped 8 bases, with 18 bases sitting between them. There are 15 residues in the CDR3. The germline V gene encodes CDR1 LGHNA and CDR2 YNFKEQ. CDR3 sequence reads: CASSPFIGLLDEQFF. CDR3 coding DNA: TGTGCCAGCAGCCCTTTTATAGGGCTTTTAGATGAGCAGTTCTTC.

The chain links TRBV20-1 to TRBJ2-1; 13 bases are shared with TRBD2. Germline lookup yields CDR1 DFQATT and CDR2 SNEGSKA (reference sequence). J gave up 0 bases and V 5 bases, and 16 bases lay outside the gene matches. This CDR3 has 20 residues. In DNA form, the CDR3 reads TGCAGTGCTGGGCGGGCCCTGACTAGCGGGGGGCACAGCTCCTACAATGAGCAGTTCTTC. Its translation is CSAGRALTSGGHSSYNEQFF.

This clonotype was detected a few times. The chain is built from TRBV24-1 and TRBJ2-7, with 7 bases aligning to TRBD1. The CDR3 length is 13 residues. Germline-derived CDR1 and CDR2 are KGHDR and SFDVKD. V lost 9 bases, J lost 2 bases, and 6 bases stayed unmatched. This CDR3 is CATGQETAYEQYF. CDR3 coding DNA: TGTGCCACCGGACAGGAAACTGCCTACGAGCAGTACTTC.

This chain uses TRBV20-1 with TRBJ2-7; D is possibly TRBD1 or TRBD2 (5 bases each). Matching the DNA end better, TRBJ2-5 makes the J call doubtful. This CDR3 region has 13 residues. Germline V gives CDR1 DFQATT, CDR2 SNEGSKA (reference sequence). The CDR3 loop reads CSAAVMGTETQYF. CDR3 sequence (DNA): TGCAGTGCTGCCGTTATGGGGACGGAGACCCAGTACTTC.

This sequence joins TRBV11-3 and TRBJ2-7; possibly TRBD2 for D (6 bases). Per germline, CDR1 SGHNT and CDR2 YENEEA. CDR3 size: 15 residues. The ends were cut back, 5 bases at V and 1 base at J, with 15 bases in the middle. The CDR3 DNA reads as TGTGCCAGCAGCCCTTCCAGCCGGGGGTCCTACGAGCAGTACTTC. Protein: CASSPSSRGSYEQYF.

The chain links TRBV11-1 to TRBJ2-5, with TRBD2 as a possible D gene (5 bases). CDR3 length: 16 amino acids. The germline V gene has CDR1 SGHAT and CDR2 FQDESV (reference sequence). V was shortened by 4 bases and J by 5 bases, with 20 bases between the two germline ends. CDR3 residues: CASSSANLPGMETQYF. In nucleotides, the CDR3 is TGTGCCAGCAGCTCGGCCAACCTCCCGGGAATGGAGACCCAGTACTTC.

Details on this clonotype: The junction departs from germline at one end; a sequencing error may be responsible. This chain joins TRBV25-1 and TRBJ2-5; 8 bases fit TRBD1. The germline V gene encodes CDR1 MGHDK and CDR2 SYGVNS. The CDR3 is 14 amino acids. The CDR3 is CACSGTGPQETQYF. The CDR3 region has the DNA TGTGCCTGCAGTGGGACAGGCCCACAAGAGACCCAGTACTTC.

This clonotype was seen only a few times. The rearrangement uses TRBV7-2 and TRBJ2-7; 14 nucleotides line up with TRBD2. The CDR3 loop spans 20 amino acids. V lost 3 bases to trimming and J lost 6 bases; unmatched junction nucleotides: 19. Germline CDR1 is SGHTA and CDR2 is FQGNSA. Here the CDR3 DNA reads TGTGCCAGCAGCTTGAAAACCGGGACTAGCGGGGGATCTGCCGCTACCGAGCAGTACTTC. Residues: CASSLKTGTSGGSAATEQYF.

The gene calls are TRBV5-1 and TRBJ1-2; 7 bases fit TRBD1. Germline V gene lookup returns CDR1 SGHRS and CDR2 YFSETQ. Trimming at V came to 3 bases and at J to 8 bases, leaving 13 bases not matched to a gene. The CDR3 is 15 amino acids. The CDR3 reads CASSSGQNIAIGYTF. The CDR3 DNA reads TGCGCCAGCAGCTCGGGACAGAATATCGCTATCGGCTACACCTTC. Together with reference TRBV5-1 and TRBJ1-2, the CDR3 gives the full variable domain: KAGVTQTPRYLIKTRGQQVTLSCSPISGHRSVSWYQQTPGQGLQFLFEYFSETQRNKGNFPGRFSGRQFSNSRSEMNVSTLELGDSALYLCASSSGQNIAIGYTFGSGTRLTVV.

For this clonotype: One end of the junction does not line up with germline, which may come from a read error. The CDR3 sequence: CAISDRAMSTGAFF. The CDR3 DNA reads TGTGCCATCAGTGACAGGGCCATGAGCACTGGAGCTTTCTTT. The chain links TRBV10-3 to TRBJ1-1; D might be TRBD1 (5 bases). The germline CDR1 and CDR2 sequences are ENHRY and SYGVKD. The length of the CDR3 is 14 residues.

J is TRBJ2-3 and V is TRBV7-6; TRBD1 aligns across 10 bases. The CDR3 is made up of 15 amino acids. In germline, CDR1 is SGHVS, CDR2 FNYEAQ. The J segment lost 10 bases and the V segment lost 4 bases, leaving 11 bases of the junction unmatched. The CDR3, as DNA: TGTGCCAGCAGCTCGCGTGACAGGGGGCGAGGTGCGCAGTATTTT. Its translation is CASSSRDRGRGAQYF.

The chain uses TRBV15 and TRBJ1-4, with D perhaps TRBD1 (6 bases). The CDR3 length is 16 residues. Germline V CDR1 and CDR2: LNHNV, YYDKDF (reference sequence). The V end was cut by 3 bases, the J end by 0 bases, with 11 bases between. The CDR3 reads CATSRGDISTNEKLFF. The CDR3 nucleotides are TGTGCCACCAGCAGGGGGGACATTTCAACTAATGAAAAACTGTTTTTT.

J is TRBJ1-4 and V is TRBV3-1, with 8 nucleotides matching TRBD1. The germline gives CDR1 LGHDT, CDR2 YNNKEL (reference sequence). The CDR3 sequence is 15 residues long. J was trimmed by 8 bases and V by 2 bases; bases with no gene match: 7. The CDR3 spells CASSQNPGGSEKLFF. CDR3 nucleotides: TGTGCCAGCAGCCAAAACCCAGGGGGCAGCGAAAAACTGTTTTTT.

This sequence joins TRBV7-2 and TRBJ2-4; D not certain. This CDR3 contains 12 residues. The V gene's germline CDR1 is SGHTA and CDR2 FQGNSA. Trimming left V 2 bases short and J 7 bases short, with 6 bases between. CDR3 amino acids: CASSLNSNIQYF. The CDR3 DNA sequence: TGTGCCAGCAGCTTAAACAGCAACATTCAGTACTTC.

The genes are TRBV18 and TRBJ2-1; possible D gene TRBD2, 6 bases. This CDR3 has 14 amino acids. Germline-derived CDR1 and CDR2 are KGHSH and LQKENI. The germline V and J ends were trimmed by 2 bases and 6 bases, with 11 bases remaining between them. The CDR3 nucleotides are TGTGCCAGCTCACCAGGAGGGACGCGCAATGAGCAGTTCTTC. Translation: CASSPGGTRNEQFF.

The rearrangement joins TRBV6-1 to TRBJ1-3; D unclear. Trimming took off 3 bases at V and 2 bases at J, with 5 bases between the two ends. The CDR3 is made up of 13 amino acids. The germline V gene encodes CDR1 MNHNS and CDR2 SASEGT. In nucleotides, the CDR3 is TGTGCCAGCAGTGACTGGGCTGGAAACACCATATATTTT. Protein product: CASSDWAGNTIYF.

This clonotype has only a few counts. V and J are TRBV4-3 and TRBJ2-5; D is perhaps TRBD1 or TRBD2 (5 bases each). The CDR3 length is 13 residues. Per germline, CDR1 LGHNA and CDR2 YSLEER. V lost 3 bases and J 11 bases, leaving 16 bases between the germline ends. The CDR3 sequence: CASSQGPSVGQYF. DNA for the CDR3: TGCGCCAGCAGCCAGGGACCCTCGGTGGGGCAGTACTTC.

The chain employs TRBV2 and TRBJ1-6; 8 bases agree with TRBD1. The germline V gene encodes CDR1 SNHLY and CDR2 FYNNEI. The CDR3 is 14 amino acids. V lost 9 bases to trimming and J lost 9 bases; unmatched junction nucleotides: 10. The CDR3 region is CARRGQGRGSPLHF. The CDR3, as DNA: TGTGCCAGACGAGGACAGGGAAGAGGTTCACCCCTCCACTTT.

V is TRBV7-9 and J is TRBJ1-2; D remains ambiguous. Germline V gene data show CDR1 as SEHNR and CDR2 as FQNEAQ (reference sequence). The CDR3 is 12 amino acids. V was cut by 1 base and J by 8 bases, with 8 bases left in between. CDR3 coding DNA: TGTGCCAGCAGCTTAGTCGGCCCAGGCTACACCTTC. Its protein product is CASSLVGPGYTF.